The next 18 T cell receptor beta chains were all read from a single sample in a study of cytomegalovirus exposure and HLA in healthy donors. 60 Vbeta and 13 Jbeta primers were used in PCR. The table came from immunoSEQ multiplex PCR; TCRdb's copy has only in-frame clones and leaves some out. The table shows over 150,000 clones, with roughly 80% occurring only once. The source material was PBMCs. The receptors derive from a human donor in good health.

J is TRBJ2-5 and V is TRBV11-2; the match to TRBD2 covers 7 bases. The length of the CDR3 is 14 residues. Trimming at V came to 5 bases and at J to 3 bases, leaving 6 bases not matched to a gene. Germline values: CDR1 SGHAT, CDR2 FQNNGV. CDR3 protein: CASSTSAGEETQYF. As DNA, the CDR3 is TGTGCCAGCAGCACGTCGGCGGGGGAAGAGACCCAGTACTTC. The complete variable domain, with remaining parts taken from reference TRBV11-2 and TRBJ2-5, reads EAGVAQSPRYKIIEKRQSVAFWCNPISGHATLYWYQQILGQGPKLLIQFQNNGVVDDSQLPKDRFSAERLKGVDSTLKIQPAKLEDSAVYLCASSTSAGEETQYFGPGTRLLVL.

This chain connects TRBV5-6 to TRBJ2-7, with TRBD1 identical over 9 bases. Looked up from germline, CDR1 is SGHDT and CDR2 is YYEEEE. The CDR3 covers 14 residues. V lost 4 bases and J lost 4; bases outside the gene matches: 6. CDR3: CASSPGTGLYEQYF. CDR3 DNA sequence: TGTGCCAGCAGCCCCGGGACAGGGCTTTACGAGCAGTACTTC.

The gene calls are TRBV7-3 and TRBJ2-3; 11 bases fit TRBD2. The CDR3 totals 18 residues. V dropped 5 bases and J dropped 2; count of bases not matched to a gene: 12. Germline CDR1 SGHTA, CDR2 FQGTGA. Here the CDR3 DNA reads TGTGCCAGCAGCCGCGGGGTAGCGGGGGGGTATGTCACAGATACGCAGTATTTT. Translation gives CASSRGVAGGYVTDTQYF. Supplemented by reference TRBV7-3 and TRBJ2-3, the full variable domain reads GAGVSQTPSNKVTEKGKYVELRCDPISGHTALYWYRQSLGQGPEFLIYFQGTGAADDSGLPNDRFFAVRPEGSVSTLKIQRTERGDSAVYLCASSRGVAGGYVTDTQYFGPGTRLTVL.

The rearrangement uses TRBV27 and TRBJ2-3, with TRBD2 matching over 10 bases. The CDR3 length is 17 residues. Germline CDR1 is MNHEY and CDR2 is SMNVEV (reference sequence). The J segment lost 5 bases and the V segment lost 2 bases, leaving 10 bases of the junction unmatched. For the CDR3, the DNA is TGTGCCAGCAGTTTAGCGCCAGCGGGGGGGCGAGGAGATACGCAGTATTTT. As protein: CASSLAPAGGRGDTQYF.

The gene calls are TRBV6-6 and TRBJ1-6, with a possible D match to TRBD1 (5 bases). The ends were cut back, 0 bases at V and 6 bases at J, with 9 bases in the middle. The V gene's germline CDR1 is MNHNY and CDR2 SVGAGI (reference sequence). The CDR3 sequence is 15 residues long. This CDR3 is CASSYSGQGNSPLHF. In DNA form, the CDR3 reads TGTGCCAGCAGTTACTCCGGGCAGGGTAATTCACCCCTCCACTTT.

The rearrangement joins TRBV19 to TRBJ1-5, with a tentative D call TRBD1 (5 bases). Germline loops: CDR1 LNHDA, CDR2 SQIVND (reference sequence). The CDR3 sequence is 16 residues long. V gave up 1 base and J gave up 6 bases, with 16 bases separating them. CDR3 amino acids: CASSIGLRGLGQPQHF. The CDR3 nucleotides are TGTGCCAGTAGTATAGGGCTCCGGGGGTTAGGTCAGCCCCAGCATTTT.

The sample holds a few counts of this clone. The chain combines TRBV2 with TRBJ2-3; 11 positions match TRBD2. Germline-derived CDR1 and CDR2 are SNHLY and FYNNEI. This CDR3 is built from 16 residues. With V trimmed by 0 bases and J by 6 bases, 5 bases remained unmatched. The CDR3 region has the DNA TGTGCCAGCAGTGAAGCTAGCGGGGGGGCTCGGGATACGCAGTATTTT. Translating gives CASSEASGGARDTQYF.

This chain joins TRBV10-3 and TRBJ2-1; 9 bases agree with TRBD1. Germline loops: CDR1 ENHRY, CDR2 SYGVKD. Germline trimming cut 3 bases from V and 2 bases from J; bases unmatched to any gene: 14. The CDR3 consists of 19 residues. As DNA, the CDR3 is TGTGCCATCAGTGACCTTGGCAAAGGAACAGGGGGCCCCTACAATGAGCAGTTCTTC. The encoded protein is CAISDLGKGTGGPYNEQFF.

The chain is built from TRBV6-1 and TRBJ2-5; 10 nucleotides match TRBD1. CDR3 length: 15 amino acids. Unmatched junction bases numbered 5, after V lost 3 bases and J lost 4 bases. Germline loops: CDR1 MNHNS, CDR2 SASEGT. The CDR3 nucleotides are TGTGCCAGCAGTGACGGGACAGGGGTGGTAGAGACCCAGTACTTC. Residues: CASSDGTGVVETQYF.

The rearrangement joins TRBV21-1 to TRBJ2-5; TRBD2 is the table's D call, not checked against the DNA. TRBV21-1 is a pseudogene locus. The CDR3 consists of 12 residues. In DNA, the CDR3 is TGTGCCAGCAGCCTCCGGTCGGGGGAGCAGTACTTC. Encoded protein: CASSLRSGEQYF.

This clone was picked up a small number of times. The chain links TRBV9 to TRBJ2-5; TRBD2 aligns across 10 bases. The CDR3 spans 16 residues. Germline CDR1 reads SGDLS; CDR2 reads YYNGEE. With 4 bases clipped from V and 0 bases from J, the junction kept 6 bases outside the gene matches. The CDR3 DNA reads TGTGCCAGCAGCCAGTTAGCGGGGGGATACCAAGAGACCCAGTACTTC. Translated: CASSQLAGGYQETQYF.

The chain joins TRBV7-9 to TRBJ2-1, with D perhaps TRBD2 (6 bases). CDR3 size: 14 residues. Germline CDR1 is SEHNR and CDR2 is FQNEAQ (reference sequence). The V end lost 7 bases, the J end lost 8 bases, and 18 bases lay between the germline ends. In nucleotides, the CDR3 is TGTGCCAGCACCGAGGGGAAGCGGGCTCATGAGCAGTTCTTC. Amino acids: CASTEGKRAHEQFF.

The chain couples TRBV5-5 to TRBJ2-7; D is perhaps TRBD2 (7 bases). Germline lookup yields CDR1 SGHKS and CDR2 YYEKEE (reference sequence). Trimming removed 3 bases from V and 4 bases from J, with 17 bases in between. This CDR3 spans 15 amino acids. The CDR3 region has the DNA TGTGCCAGCAGCTCTATGGGGGGGGCGGGGTACGAGCAGTACTTC. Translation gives CASSSMGGAGYEQYF. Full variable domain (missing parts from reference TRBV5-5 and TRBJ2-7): DAGVTQSPTHLIKTRGQQVTLRCSPISGHKSVSWYQQVLGQGPQFIFQYYEKEERGRGNFPDRFSARQFPNYSSELNVNALLLGDSALYLCASSSMGGAGYEQYFGPGTRLTVT.

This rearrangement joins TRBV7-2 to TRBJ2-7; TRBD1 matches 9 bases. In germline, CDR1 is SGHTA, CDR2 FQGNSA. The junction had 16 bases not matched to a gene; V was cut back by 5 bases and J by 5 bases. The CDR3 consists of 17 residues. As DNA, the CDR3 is TGTGCCAGCAGCCCACCAACCGGGACAGGGAGGGCCCACGAGCAGTACTTC. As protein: CASSPPTGTGRAHEQYF.

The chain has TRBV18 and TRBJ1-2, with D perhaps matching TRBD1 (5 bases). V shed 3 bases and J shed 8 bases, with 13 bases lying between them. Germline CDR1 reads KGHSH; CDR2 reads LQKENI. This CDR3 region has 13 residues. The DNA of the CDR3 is TGTGCCAGCTCACCCGAACAGGTTGTCGGCTACACCTTC. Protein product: CASSPEQVVGYTF.

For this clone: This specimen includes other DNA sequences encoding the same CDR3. DNA of the CDR3: TGTGCCAGCAGCGTAGAAGGGGATAGCTCCTACGAGCAGTACTTC. Encoded protein: CASSVEGDSSYEQYF. The rearrangement uses TRBV9 and TRBJ2-7, with a possible D match to TRBD1 (5 bases). With 0 bases removed from V and 0 bases from J, the gap between germline ends came to 10 bases. The germline CDR1 and CDR2 sequences are SGDLS and YYNGEE. The CDR3 sequence is 15 residues long.

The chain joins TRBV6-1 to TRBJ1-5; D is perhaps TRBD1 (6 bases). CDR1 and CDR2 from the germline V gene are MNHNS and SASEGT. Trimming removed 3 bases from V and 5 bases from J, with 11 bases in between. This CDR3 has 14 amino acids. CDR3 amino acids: CASSDTGSDQPQHF. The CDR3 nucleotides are TGTGCCAGCAGTGACACAGGGTCCGATCAGCCCCAGCATTTT.

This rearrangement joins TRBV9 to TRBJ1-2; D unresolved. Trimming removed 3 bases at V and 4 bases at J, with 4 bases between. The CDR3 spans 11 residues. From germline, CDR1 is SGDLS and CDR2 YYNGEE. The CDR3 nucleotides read TGTGCCAGCAGCGGGCCCTATGGCTACACCTTC. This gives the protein CASSGPYGYTF.